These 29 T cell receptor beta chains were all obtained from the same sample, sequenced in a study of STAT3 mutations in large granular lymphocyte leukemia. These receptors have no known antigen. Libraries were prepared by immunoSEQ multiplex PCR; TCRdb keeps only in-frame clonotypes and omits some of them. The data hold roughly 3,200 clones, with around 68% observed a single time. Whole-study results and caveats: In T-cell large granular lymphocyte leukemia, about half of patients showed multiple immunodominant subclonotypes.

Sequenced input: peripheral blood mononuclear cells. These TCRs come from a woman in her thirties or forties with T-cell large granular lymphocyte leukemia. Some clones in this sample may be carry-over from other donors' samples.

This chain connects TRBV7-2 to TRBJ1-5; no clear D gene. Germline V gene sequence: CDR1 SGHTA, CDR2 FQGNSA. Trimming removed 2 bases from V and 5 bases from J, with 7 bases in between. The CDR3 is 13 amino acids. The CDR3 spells CASSLRRDQPQHF. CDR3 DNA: TGTGCCAGCAGCTTAAGAAGGGATCAGCCCCAGCATTTT.

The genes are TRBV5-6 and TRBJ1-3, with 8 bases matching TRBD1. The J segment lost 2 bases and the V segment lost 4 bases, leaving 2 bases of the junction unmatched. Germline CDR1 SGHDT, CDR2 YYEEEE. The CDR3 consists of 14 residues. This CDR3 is CASSIRGPGNTIYF. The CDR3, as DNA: TGTGCCAGCAGCATCAGGGGGCCTGGAAACACCATATATTTT. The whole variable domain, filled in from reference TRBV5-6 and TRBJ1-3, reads DAGVTQSPTHLIKTRGQQVTLRCSPKSGHDTVSWYQQALGQGPQFIFQYYEEEERQRGNFPDRFSGHQFPNYSSELNVNALLLGDSALYLCASSIRGPGNTIYFGEGSWLTVV.

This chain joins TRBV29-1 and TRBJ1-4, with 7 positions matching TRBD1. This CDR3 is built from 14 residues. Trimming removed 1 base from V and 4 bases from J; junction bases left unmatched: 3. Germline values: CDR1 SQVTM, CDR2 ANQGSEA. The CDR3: CSVEGRDSNEKLFF. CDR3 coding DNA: TGCAGCGTTGAAGGCCGGGACAGTAATGAAAAACTGTTTTTT.

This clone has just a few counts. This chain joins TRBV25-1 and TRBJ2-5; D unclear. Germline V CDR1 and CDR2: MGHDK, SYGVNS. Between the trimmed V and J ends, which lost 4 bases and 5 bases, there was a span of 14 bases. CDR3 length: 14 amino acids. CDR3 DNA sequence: TGTGCCAGCAGTGTGGGGTACGGTCGGGAGACCCAGTACTTC. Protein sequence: CASSVGYGRETQYF. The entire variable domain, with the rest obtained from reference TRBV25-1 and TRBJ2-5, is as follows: EADIYQTPRYLVIGTGKKITLECSQTMGHDKMYWYQQDPGMELHLIHYSYGVNSTEKGDLSSESTVSRIRTEHFPLTLESARPSHTSQYLCASSVGYGRETQYFGPGTRLLVL.

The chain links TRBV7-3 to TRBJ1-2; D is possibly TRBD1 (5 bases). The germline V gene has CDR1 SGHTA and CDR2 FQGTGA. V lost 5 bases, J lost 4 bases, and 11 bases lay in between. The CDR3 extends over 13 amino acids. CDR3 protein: CASSPGSVYGYTF. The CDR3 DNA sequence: TGTGCCAGCAGCCCAGGGTCCGTCTATGGCTACACCTTC.

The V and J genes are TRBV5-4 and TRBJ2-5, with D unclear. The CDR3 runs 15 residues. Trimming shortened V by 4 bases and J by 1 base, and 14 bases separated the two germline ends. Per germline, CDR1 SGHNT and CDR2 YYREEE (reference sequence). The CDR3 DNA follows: TGTGCCAGCAGCCTATTACACCGTGGCCAAGAGACCCAGTACTTC. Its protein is CASSLLHRGQETQYF.

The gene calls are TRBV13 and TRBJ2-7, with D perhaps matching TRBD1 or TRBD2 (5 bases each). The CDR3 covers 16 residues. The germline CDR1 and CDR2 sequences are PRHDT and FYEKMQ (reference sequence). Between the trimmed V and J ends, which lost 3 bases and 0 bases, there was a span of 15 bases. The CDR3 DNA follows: TGTGCCAGCAGCTTTGGGGACGGTCGAAGCTCCTACGAGCAGTACTTC. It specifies CASSFGDGRSSYEQYF.

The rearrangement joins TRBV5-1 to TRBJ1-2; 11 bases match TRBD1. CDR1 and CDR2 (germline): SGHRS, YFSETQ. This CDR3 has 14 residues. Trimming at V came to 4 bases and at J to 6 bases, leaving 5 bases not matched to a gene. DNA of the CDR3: TGCGCCAGCAGCCCCGGGACAGGGGGGGATGGCTACACCTTC. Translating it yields CASSPGTGGDGYTF.

Here the CDR3 reads CSVRTGASPLHF. DNA for the CDR3: TGCAGCGTACGGACAGGGGCGTCACCCCTCCACTTT. The chain combines TRBV29-1 with TRBJ1-6; 9 nucleotides align to TRBD1. V dropped 6 bases and J dropped 10; count of bases not matched to a gene: 4. The germline CDR1 and CDR2 sequences are SQVTM and ANQGSEA. The length of the CDR3 is 12 residues.

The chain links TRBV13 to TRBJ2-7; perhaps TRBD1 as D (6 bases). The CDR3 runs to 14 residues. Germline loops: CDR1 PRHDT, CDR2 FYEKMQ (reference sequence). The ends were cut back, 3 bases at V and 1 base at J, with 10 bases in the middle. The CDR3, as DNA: TGTGCCAGCAGCTTTCCAGGACAGTCCTACGAGCAGTACTTC. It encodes CASSFPGQSYEQYF.

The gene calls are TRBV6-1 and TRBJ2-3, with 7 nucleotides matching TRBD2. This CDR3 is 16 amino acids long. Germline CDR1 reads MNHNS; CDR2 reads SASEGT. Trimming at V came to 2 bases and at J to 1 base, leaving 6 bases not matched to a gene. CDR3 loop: CASSESIAGGTDTQYF. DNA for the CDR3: TGTGCCAGCAGTGAATCGATAGCGGGCGGCACAGATACGCAGTATTTT.

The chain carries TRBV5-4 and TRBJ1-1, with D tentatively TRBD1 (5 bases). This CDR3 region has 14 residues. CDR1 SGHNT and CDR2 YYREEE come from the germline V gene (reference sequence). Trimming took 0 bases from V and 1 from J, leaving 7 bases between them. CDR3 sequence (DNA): TGTGCCAGCAGCTTGGCCAGGGCGAACACTGAAGCTTTCTTT. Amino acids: CASSLARANTEAFF. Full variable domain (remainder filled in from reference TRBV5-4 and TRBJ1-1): ETGVTQSPTHLIKTRGQQVTLRCSSQSGHNTVSWYQQALGQGPQFIFQYYREEENGRGNFPPRFSGLQFPNYSSELNVNALELDDSALYLCASSLARANTEAFFGQGTRLTVV.

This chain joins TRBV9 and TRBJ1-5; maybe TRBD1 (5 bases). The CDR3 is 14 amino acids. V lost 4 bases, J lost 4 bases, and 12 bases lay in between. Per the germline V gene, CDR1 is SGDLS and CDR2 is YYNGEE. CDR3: CASSRSWGNQPQHF. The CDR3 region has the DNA TGTGCCAGCAGCCGCTCGTGGGGGAATCAGCCCCAGCATTTT.

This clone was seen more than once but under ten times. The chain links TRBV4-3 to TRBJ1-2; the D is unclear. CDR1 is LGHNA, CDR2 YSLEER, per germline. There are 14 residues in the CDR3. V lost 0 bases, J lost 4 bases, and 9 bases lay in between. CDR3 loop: CASSQDRGSYGYTF. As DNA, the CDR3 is TGCGCCAGCAGCCAAGACCGAGGAAGCTATGGCTACACCTTC.

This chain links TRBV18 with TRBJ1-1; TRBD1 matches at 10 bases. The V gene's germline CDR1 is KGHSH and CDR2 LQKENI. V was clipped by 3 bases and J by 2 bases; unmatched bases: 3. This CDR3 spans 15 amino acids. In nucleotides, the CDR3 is TGTGCCAGCTCACCCCGGACAGGGGGTAACACTGAAGCTTTCTTT. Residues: CASSPRTGGNTEAFF.

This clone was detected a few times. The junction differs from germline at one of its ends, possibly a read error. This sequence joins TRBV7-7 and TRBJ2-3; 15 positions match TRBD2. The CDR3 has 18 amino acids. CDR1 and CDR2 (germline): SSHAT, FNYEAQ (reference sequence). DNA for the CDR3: TGTGCTAGCAGCACCGGGACTAGCGGGGGGCCTAGCACAGATACGCAGTATTTT. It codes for CASSTGTSGGPSTDTQYF.

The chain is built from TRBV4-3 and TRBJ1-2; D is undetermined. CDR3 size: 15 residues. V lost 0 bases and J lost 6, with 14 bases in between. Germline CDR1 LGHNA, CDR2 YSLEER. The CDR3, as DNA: TGCGCCAGCAGCCAAGAGACAAGTCTCCGGGATGGCTACACCTTC. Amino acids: CASSQETSLRDGYTF.

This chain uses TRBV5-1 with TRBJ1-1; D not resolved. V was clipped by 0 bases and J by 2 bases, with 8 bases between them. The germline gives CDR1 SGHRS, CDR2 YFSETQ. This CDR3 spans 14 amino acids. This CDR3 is CASSLVDVNTEAFF. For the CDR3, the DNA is TGCGCCAGCAGCTTGGTTGACGTAAACACTGAAGCTTTCTTT.

The CDR3 reads CASSQELPYEQYF. CDR3 bases: TGTGCCAGCAGCCAAGAGCTTCCCTACGAGCAGTACTTC. This rearrangement joins TRBV4-2 to TRBJ2-7; D gene ambiguous. The CDR3 length is 13 residues. CDR1 and CDR2 (germline): LGHNA, YNFKEQ. V was pared by 0 bases and J by 2 bases, with 5 bases between.

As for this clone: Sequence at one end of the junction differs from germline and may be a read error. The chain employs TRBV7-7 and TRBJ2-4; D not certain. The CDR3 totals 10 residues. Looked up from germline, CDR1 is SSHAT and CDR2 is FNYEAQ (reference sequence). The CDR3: CASSLAVRYF. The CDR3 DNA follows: TGTGCTAGCAGCTTAGCCGTCAGGTACTTC. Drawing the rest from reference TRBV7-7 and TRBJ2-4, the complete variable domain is GAGVSQSPRYKVTKRGQDVTLRCDPISSHATLYWYQQALGQGPEFLTYFNYEAQPDKSGLPSDRFSAERPEGSISTLTIQRTEQRDSAMYRCASSLAVRYFGAGTRLSVL.

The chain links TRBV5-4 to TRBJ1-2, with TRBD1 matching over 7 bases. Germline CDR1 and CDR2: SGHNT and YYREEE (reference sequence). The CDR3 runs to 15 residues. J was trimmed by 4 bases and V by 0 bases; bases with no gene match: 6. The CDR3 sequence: CASSLARGNRYGYTF. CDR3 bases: TGTGCCAGCAGCTTGGCCAGGGGGAATCGCTATGGCTACACCTTC.

CDR3 in DNA: TGTGCCAGCAGTTGGACTGCTACCTACGAGCAGTACTTC. Translation: CASSWTATYEQYF. The chain joins TRBV28 to TRBJ2-7; possibly TRBD2 for D (5 bases). Germline V gene data show CDR1 as MDHEN and CDR2 as SYDVKM. V lost 4 bases to trimming and J lost 2 bases, with 9 bases between them. This CDR3 is 13 amino acids long.

The CDR3 loop reads CATSRDRAGGAGTQYF. DNA of the CDR3: TGTGCCACCAGCAGAGATAGGGCAGGGGGCGCGGGTACGCAGTATTTT. V and J are TRBV15 and TRBJ2-3, with 8 bases aligning to TRBD1. The CDR3 is 16 residues long. The V segment lost 0 bases and the J segment 8 bases; nucleotides outside the gene matches: 10. Germline lookup yields CDR1 LNHNV and CDR2 YYDKDF (reference sequence).

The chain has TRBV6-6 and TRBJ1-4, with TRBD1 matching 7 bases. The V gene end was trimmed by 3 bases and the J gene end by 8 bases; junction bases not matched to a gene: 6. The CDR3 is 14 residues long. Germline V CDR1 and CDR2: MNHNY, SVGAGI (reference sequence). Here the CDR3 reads CASSYKQGLEKLFF. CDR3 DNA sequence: TGTGCCAGCAGTTATAAACAGGGGTTGGAAAAACTGTTTTTT.

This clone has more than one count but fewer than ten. The CDR3 is CASKGTGEAFF. CDR3 DNA sequence: TGTGCCAGCAAGGGAACGGGTGAAGCTTTCTTT. The J gene is TRBJ1-1, the V gene TRBV5-4, with D unclear. Trimming took 6 bases from V and 7 from J, leaving 10 bases between them. CDR3 length: 11 amino acids. Germline CDR1 and CDR2: SGHNT and YYREEE (reference sequence). Together with reference TRBV5-4 and TRBJ1-1, the CDR3 gives the full variable domain: ETGVTQSPTHLIKTRGQQVTLRCSSQSGHNTVSWYQQALGQGPQFIFQYYREEENGRGNFPPRFSGLQFPNYSSELNVNALELDDSALYLCASKGTGEAFFGQGTRLTVV.

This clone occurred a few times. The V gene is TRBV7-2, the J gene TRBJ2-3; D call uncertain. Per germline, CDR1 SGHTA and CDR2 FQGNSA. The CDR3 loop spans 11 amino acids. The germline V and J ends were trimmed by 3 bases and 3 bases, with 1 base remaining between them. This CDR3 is CASSLTDTQYF. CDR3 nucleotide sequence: TGTGCCAGCAGCTTGACAGATACGCAGTATTTT. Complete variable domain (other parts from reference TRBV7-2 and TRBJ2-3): GAGVSQSPSNKVTEKGKDVELRCDPISGHTALYWYRQSLGQGLEFLIYFQGNSAPDKSGLPSDRFSAERTGGSVSTLTIQRTQQEDSAVYLCASSLTDTQYFGPGTRLTVL.

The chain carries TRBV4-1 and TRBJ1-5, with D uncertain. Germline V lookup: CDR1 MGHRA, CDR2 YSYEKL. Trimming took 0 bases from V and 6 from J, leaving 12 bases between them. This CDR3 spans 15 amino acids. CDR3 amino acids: CASSQEWRSFQPQHF. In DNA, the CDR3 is TGCGCCAGCAGCCAAGAATGGAGGAGTTTTCAGCCCCAGCATTTT.

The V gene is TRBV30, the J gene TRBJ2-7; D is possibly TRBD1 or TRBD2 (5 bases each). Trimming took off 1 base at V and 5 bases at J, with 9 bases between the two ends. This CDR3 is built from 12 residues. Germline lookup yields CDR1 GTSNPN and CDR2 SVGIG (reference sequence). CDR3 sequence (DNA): TGTGCCTGGAGTGGGCGAGGGGACGAGCAGTACTTC. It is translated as CAWSGRGDEQYF. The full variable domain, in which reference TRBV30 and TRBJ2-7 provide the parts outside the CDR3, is SQTIHQWPATLVQPVGSPLSLECTVEGTSNPNLYWYRQAAGRGLQLLFYSVGIGQISSEVPQNLSASRPQDRQFILSSKKLLLSDSGFYLCAWSGRGDEQYFGPGTRLTVT.

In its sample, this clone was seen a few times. The CDR3 region is CASSLGSSSYEQYF. The CDR3 region has the DNA TGTGCCAGCAGCTTAGGGTCCAGCTCCTACGAGCAGTACTTC. V gene TRBV7-8 combines with J gene TRBJ2-7; D is uncertain. This CDR3 region has 14 residues. The germline V and J ends were trimmed by 1 base and 0 bases, with 7 bases remaining between them. From germline, CDR1 is SGHVS and CDR2 FQNEAQ.